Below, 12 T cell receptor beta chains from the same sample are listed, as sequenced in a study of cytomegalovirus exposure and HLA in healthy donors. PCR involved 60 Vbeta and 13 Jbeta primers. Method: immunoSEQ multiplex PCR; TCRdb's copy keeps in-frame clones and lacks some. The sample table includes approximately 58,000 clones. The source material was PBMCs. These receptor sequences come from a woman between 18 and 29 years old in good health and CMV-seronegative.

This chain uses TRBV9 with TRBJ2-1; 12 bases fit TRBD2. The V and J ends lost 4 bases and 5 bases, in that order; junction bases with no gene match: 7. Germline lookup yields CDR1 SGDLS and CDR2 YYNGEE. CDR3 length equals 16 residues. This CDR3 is CASSNPRLAGDNEQFF. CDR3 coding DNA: TGTGCCAGCAGCAACCCTCGACTAGCGGGGGACAATGAGCAGTTCTTC.

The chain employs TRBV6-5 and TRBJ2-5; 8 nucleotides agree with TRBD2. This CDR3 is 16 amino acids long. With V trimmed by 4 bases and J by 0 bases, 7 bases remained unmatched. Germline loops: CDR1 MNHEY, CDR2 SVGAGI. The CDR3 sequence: CASSSRGGWYQETQYF. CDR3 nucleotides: TGTGCCAGCAGTTCCCGGGGGGGTTGGTACCAAGAGACCCAGTACTTC.

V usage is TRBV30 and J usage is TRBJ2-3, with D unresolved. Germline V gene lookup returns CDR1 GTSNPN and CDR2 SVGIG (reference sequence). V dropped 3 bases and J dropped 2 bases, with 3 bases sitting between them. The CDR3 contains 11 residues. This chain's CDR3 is CAWSITDTQYF. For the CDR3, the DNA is TGTGCCTGGAGCATCACAGATACGCAGTATTTT.

CDR3 DNA: TGCGCCAGCAGCCAAACAAGACAGGCCACCTTCTATGGCTACACCTTC. Protein product: CASSQTRQATFYGYTF. The chain has TRBV4-1 and TRBJ1-2; D may be TRBD1 (6 bases). The germline CDR1 and CDR2 sequences are MGHRA and YSYEKL. The V end was cut by 2 bases, the J end by 4 bases, with 17 bases between. CDR3 size: 16 residues.

In DNA, the CDR3 is TGTGCCAGCAGTGAAGATGGGACAGTATTTAATTCACCCCTCCACTTT. It encodes CASSEDGTVFNSPLHF. The chain recombines TRBV6-1 with TRBJ1-6; 7 bases line up with TRBD1. The CDR3 spans 16 residues. The V gene end was trimmed by 1 base and the J gene end by 6 bases; junction bases not matched to a gene: 6. Germline CDR1 and CDR2: MNHNS and SASEGT.

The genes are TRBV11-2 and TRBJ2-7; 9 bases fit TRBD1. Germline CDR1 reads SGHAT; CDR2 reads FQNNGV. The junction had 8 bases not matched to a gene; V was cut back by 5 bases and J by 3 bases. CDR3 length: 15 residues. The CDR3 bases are TGTGCCAGCAGCCCTCCGGGACAGGGACTCTACGAGCAGTACTTC. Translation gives CASSPPGQGLYEQYF.

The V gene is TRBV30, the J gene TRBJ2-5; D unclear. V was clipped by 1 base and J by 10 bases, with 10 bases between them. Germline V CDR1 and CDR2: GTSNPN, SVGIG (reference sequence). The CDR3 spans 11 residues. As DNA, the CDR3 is TGTGCCTGGAGTGCCGTCGGAGACCAGTACTTC. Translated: CAWSAVGDQYF.

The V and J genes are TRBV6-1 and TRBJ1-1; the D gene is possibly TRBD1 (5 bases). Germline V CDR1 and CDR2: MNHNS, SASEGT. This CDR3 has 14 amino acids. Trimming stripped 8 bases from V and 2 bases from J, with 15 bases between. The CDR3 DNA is TGTGCCAGCCCCCCCCCGGACAAAAACACTGAAGCTTTCTTT. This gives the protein CASPPPDKNTEAFF.

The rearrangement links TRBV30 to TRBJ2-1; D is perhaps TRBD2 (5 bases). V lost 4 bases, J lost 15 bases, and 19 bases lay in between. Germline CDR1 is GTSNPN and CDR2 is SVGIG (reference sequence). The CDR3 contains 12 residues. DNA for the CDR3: TGTGCCTGGACTCCAGCGGCTCCAACCCCGTTCTTC. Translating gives CAWTPAAPTPFF.

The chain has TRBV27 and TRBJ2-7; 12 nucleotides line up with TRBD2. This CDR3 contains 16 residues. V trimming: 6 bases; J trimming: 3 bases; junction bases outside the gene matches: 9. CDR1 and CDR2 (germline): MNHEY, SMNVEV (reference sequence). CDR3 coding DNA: TGTGCCAGCAGCCCTCCGGGACTAGCGGGCCACTACGAGCAGTACTTC. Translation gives CASSPPGLAGHYEQYF.

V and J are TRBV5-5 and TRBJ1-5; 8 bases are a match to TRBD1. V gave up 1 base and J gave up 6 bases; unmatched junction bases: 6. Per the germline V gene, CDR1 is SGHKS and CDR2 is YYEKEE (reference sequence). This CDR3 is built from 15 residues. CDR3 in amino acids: CASSLQAGGPQPQHF. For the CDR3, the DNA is TGTGCCAGCAGCTTGCAGGCAGGGGGCCCTCAGCCCCAGCATTTT.

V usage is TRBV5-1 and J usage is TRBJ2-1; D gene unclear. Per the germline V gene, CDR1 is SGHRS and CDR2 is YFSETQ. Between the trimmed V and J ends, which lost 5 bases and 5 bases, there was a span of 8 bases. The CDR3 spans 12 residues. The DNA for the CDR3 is TGCGCCAGCAGAGAAGAGGACAATGAGCAGTTCTTC. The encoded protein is CASREEDNEQFF.